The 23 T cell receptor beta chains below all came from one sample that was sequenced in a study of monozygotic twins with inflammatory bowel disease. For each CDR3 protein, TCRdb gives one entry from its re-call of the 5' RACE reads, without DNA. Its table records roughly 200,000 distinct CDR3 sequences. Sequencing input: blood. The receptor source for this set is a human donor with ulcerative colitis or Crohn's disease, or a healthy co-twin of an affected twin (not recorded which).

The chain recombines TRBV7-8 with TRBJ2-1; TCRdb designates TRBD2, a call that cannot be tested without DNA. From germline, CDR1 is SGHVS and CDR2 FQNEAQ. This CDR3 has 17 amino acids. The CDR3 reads CASSFRSSGALLGEQFF.

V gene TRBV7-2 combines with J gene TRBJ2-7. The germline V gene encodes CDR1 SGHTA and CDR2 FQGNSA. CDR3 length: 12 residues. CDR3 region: CASSLSEFEQYF.

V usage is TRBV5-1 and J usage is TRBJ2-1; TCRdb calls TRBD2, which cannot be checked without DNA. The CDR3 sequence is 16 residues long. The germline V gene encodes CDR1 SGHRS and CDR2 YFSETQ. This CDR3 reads CASSLGVSGRANEQFF.

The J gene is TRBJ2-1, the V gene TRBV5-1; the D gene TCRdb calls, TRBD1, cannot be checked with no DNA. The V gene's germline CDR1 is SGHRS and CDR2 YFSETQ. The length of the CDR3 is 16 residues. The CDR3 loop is CASSLTPGGSYNEQFF.

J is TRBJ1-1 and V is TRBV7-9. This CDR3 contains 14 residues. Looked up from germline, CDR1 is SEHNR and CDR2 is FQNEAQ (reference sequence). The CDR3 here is CASSLMADNTEAFF.

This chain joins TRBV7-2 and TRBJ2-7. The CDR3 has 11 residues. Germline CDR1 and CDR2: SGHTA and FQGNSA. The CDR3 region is CASSFLGVIRF. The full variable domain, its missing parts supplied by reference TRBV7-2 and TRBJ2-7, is GAGVSQSPSNKVTEKGKDVELRCDPISGHTALYWYRQSLGQGLEFLIYFQGNSAPDKSGLPSDRFSAERTGGSVSTLTIQRTQQEDSAVYLCASSFLGVIRFGPGTRLTVT.

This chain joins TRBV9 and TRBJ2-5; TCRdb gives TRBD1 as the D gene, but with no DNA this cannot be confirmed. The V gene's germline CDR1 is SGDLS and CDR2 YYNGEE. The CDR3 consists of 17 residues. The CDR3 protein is CASSVGWDRGLQETQYF.

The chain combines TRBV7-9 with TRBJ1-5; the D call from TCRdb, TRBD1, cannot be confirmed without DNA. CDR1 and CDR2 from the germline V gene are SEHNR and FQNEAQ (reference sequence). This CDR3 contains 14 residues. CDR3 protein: CASSLAGGGDAQHF.

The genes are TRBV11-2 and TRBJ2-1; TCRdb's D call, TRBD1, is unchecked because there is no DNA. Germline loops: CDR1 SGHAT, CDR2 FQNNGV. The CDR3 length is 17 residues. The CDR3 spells CASSLVLRQGSYNEQFF.

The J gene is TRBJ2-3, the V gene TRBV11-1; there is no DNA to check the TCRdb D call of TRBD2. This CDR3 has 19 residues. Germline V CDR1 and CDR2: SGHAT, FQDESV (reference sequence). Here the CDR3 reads CASSLVLWDSLGSTDTQYF.

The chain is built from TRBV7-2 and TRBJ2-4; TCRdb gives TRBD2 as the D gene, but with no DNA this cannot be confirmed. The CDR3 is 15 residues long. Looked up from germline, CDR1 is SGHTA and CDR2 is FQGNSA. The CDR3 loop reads CASSLLGGLGNIQYF.

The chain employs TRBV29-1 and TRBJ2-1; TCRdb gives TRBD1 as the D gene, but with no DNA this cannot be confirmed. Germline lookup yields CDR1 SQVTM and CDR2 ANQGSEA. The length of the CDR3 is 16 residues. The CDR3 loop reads CSVEPTDRRNYNEQFF.

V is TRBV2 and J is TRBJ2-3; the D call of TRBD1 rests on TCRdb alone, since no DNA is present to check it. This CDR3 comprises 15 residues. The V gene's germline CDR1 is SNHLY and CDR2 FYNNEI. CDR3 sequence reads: CASSEGTGPTDTQYF.

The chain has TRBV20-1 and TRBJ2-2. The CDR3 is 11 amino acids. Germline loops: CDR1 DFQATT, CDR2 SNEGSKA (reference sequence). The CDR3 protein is CSAMSTGELFF.

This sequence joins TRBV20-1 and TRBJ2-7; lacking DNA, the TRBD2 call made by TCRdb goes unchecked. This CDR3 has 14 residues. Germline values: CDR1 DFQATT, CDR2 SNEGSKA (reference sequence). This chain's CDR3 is CSASLTSGRPEQYF.

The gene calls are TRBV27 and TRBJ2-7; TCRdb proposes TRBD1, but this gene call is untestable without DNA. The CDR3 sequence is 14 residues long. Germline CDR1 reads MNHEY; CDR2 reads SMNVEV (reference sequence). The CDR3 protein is CASSLSWDRVEQYF.

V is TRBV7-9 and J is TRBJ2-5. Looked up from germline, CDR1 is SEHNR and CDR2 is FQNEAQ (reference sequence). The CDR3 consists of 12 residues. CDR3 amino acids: CASSSHQETQYF.

This CDR3 is CSASGSGATEAFF. The chain couples TRBV20-1 to TRBJ1-1; TCRdb's assignment of TRBD1 cannot be checked, as there is no DNA. The CDR3 length is 13 residues. Germline CDR1 DFQATT, CDR2 SNEGSKA (reference sequence).

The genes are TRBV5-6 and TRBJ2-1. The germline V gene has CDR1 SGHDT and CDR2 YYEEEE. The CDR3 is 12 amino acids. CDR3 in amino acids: CASSLTANEQFF.

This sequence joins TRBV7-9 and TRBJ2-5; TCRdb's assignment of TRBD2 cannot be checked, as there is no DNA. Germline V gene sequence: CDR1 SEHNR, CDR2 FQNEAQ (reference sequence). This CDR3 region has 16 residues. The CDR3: CASSASGGTGRVTQYF.

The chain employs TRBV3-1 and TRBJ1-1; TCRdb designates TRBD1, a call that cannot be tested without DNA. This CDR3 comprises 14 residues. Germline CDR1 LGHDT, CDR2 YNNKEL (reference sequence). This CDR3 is CASSQDRGRTEAFF.

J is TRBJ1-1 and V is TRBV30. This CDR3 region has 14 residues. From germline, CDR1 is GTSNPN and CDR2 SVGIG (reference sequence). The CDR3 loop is CAWNTPGGSNEAFF. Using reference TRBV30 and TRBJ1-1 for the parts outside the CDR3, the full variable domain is SQTIHQWPATLVQPVGSPLSLECTVEGTSNPNLYWYRQAAGRGLQLLFYSVGIGQISSEVPQNLSASRPQDRQFILSSKKLLLSDSGFYLCAWNTPGGSNEAFFGQGTRLTVV.

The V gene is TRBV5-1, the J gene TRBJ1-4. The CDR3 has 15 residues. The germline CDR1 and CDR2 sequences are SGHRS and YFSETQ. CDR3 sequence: CASSLQDPANEKLFF.